The 21 T cell receptor beta chains below were found in one sample sequenced in a study of CD8 T cells in Susac syndrome. Roughly 0.45 to 1 ug RNA was reverse transcribed with random hexamers. TCRdb ran MiXCR on the immunoSEQ multiplex PCR reads and lists one entry per CDR3 protein. This sample has under 200,000 distinct CDR3 sequences, with roughly 95% found just once. The sequencing sample was made of CD4+ T cells from PBMCs. These receptors were obtained from a human donor with Susac syndrome.

This clonotype was seen a few times. The chain couples TRBV30 to TRBJ2-5, with 8 bases fitting TRBD2. Germline V gives CDR1 GTSNPN, CDR2 SVGIG (reference sequence). V lost 4 bases to trimming and J lost 7 bases; unmatched junction nucleotides: 11. This CDR3 is 14 amino acids long. CDR3 nucleotide sequence: TGTGCCTGGAAAGTCGGTAGCGGGGTGCCGACCCAGTACTTC. Amino acids: CAWKVGSGVPTQYF.

This chain joins TRBV9 and TRBJ1-6, with a weak D call TRBD1 (5 bases). V was clipped by 0 bases and J by 10 bases, with 14 bases between them. The germline CDR1 and CDR2 sequences are SGDLS and YYNGEE. The CDR3 loop spans 15 amino acids. CDR3 in DNA: TGTGCCAGCAGCGTAGAGGGGCAGGGCGCGTCACCCCTCCACTTT. Amino acids: CASSVEGQGASPLHF.

The chain uses TRBV19 and TRBJ2-1; 7 nucleotides align to TRBD2. This CDR3 contains 14 residues. The ends lost 5 bases at V and 7 bases at J; junction bases unmatched: 8. The germline V gene encodes CDR1 LNHDA and CDR2 SQIVND (reference sequence). CDR3 nucleotides: TGTGCCAGTAGTGGGCGGGGGAGGATGAATGAGCAGTTCTTC. It specifies CASSGRGRMNEQFF.

This sequence joins TRBV6-5 and TRBJ2-5; 7 bases match TRBD2. Germline assignment: CDR1 MNHEY and CDR2 SVGAGI. The ends lost 8 bases at V and 5 bases at J; junction bases unmatched: 8. The CDR3 covers 13 residues. The CDR3, as DNA: TGTGCCAGCGGGACTTGGGAGGGCGAGACCCAGTACTTC. Residues: CASGTWEGETQYF.

There are a few counts of this clonotype. The chain combines TRBV2 with TRBJ1-5, with D uncertain. V was clipped by 4 bases and J by 6 bases, with 7 bases between them. There are 12 residues in the CDR3. Germline assignment: CDR1 SNHLY and CDR2 FYNNEI. CDR3 DNA sequence: TGTGCCAGCAGTGGGTCTGGTCAGCCCCAGCATTTT. Its protein is CASSGSGQPQHF.

The chain employs TRBV18 and TRBJ1-2; TRBD1 might be the D (5 bases). Trimming removed 5 bases from V and 4 bases from J, with 17 bases in between. CDR3 length equals 15 residues. The germline CDR1 and CDR2 sequences are KGHSH and LQKENI. The CDR3, as DNA: TGTGCCAGCTCAGAGTCCAGGGCCGCGCCCTATGGCTACACCTTC. Translated, it gives CASSESRAAPYGYTF.

The V gene is TRBV4-3, the J gene TRBJ2-1; D gene uncertain. The germline CDR1 and CDR2 sequences are LGHNA and YSLEER. With 0 bases removed from V and 5 bases from J, the gap between germline ends came to 11 bases. The CDR3 length is 15 residues. The CDR3 DNA sequence: TGCGCCAGCAGCCAAGATGGGCGGCTTAACAATGAGCAGTTCTTC. Translating gives CASSQDGRLNNEQFF.

V usage is TRBV20-1 and J usage is TRBJ2-6, with a weak D call TRBD2 (6 bases). The length of the CDR3 is 15 residues. The germline V gene has CDR1 DFQATT and CDR2 SNEGSKA (reference sequence). CDR3 in DNA: TGCAGCGCCAGGCACGGGGGCTCTGGGGCCAACGTCCTGACTTTC. Protein: CSARHGGSGANVLTF.

This chain uses TRBV4-2 with TRBJ1-1, with unresolved D. Germline V gene lookup returns CDR1 LGHNA and CDR2 YNFKEQ. This CDR3 is built from 13 residues. V was trimmed by 4 bases and J by 4 bases, leaving 10 bases between them. The CDR3 sequence is CASSLKESTEAFF. As DNA, the CDR3 is TGTGCCAGCAGCCTAAAAGAGAGCACTGAAGCTTTCTTT.

This clonotype was seen only a few times. V gene TRBV6-6 combines with J gene TRBJ2-3; tentatively, D is TRBD2 (6 bases). Germline V gene lookup returns CDR1 MNHNY and CDR2 SVGAGI (reference sequence). V was trimmed by 9 bases and J by 5 bases, leaving 12 bases between them. This CDR3 comprises 12 residues. The CDR3 sequence is CASRPGGDTQYF. CDR3 coding DNA: TGTGCCAGTAGACCCGGGGGAGATACGCAGTATTTT.

The rearrangement uses TRBV29-1 and TRBJ2-2; possibly TRBD1 for D (6 bases). Per the germline V gene, CDR1 is SQVTM and CDR2 is ANQGSEA. V was clipped by 7 bases and J by 0 bases, with 27 bases between them. The CDR3 spans 19 residues. The CDR3 DNA reads TGCAGCGCGTACCGTCGGCCAGGGCAGGGGCCTTCGAACACCGGGGAGCTGTTTTTT. This codes for CSAYRRPGQGPSNTGELFF.

The chain recombines TRBV7-8 with TRBJ2-7; the D call may be TRBD1 or TRBD2 (6 bases each). V dropped 3 bases and J dropped 3 bases, with 15 bases sitting between them. CDR1 SGHVS and CDR2 FQNEAQ come from the germline V gene. The CDR3 is 15 amino acids. This CDR3 reads CASSLGLGGLYEQYF. The CDR3 DNA follows: TGTGCCAGCAGCTTGGGGCTGGGGGGCCTCTACGAGCAGTACTTC.

The genes are TRBV19 and TRBJ2-5; 7 positions agree with TRBD1. Germline CDR1 LNHDA, CDR2 SQIVND (reference sequence). Trimming at V came to 4 bases and at J to 5 bases, leaving 7 bases not matched to a gene. The CDR3 spans 14 residues. CDR3 amino acids: CASSRYRGGETQYF. The CDR3 region has the DNA TGTGCCAGTAGTAGGTACAGGGGCGGGGAGACCCAGTACTTC.

The chain carries TRBV9 and TRBJ2-3; D is possibly TRBD2 (5 bases). CDR1 SGDLS and CDR2 YYNGEE come from the germline V gene. V was clipped by 0 bases and J by 2 bases, with 10 bases between them. The CDR3 spans 15 residues. The CDR3: CASSVVPSNTDTQYF. In DNA form, the CDR3 reads TGTGCCAGCAGCGTAGTCCCTAGCAACACAGATACGCAGTATTTT.

The V gene is TRBV7-2, the J gene TRBJ2-5, with a possible D match to TRBD2 (5 bases). The CDR3 covers 16 residues. Looked up from germline, CDR1 is SGHTA and CDR2 is FQGNSA. The germline V and J ends were trimmed by 4 bases and 6 bases, with 21 bases remaining between them. The CDR3 loop reads CASSYSPTSFGKTQYF. DNA for the CDR3: TGTGCCAGCAGCTATAGCCCTACTAGTTTTGGGAAGACCCAGTACTTC.

The J gene is TRBJ2-5, the V gene TRBV11-2; 9 bases fit TRBD2. The CDR3 runs 15 residues. Per the germline V gene, CDR1 is SGHAT and CDR2 is FQNNGV. V lost 2 bases to trimming and J lost 4 bases; unmatched junction nucleotides: 5. DNA for the CDR3: TGTGCCAGCAGCTTAAGAGCGGGGGGAGGAGAGACCCAGTACTTC. Residues: CASSLRAGGGETQYF.

V gene TRBV20-1 combines with J gene TRBJ1-1, with D uncertain. Germline V gene data show CDR1 as DFQATT and CDR2 as SNEGSKA (reference sequence). The CDR3 sequence is 11 residues long. With 1 base removed from V and 7 bases from J, the gap between germline ends came to 7 bases. This CDR3 is CSARGGGEAFF. The CDR3 DNA reads as TGCAGTGCTAGAGGAGGCGGTGAAGCTTTCTTT.

This rearrangement joins TRBV20-1 to TRBJ2-1; TRBD2 aligns across 8 bases. The ends lost 3 bases at V and 8 bases at J; junction bases unmatched: 3. This CDR3 comprises 12 residues. Per germline, CDR1 DFQATT and CDR2 SNEGSKA (reference sequence). CDR3 sequence (DNA): TGCAGTGCTAGCGGGGGGGCGCATGAGCAGTTCTTC. It is translated as CSASGGAHEQFF.

The CDR3 here is CASSQSGLAGRTQYF. The CDR3 DNA sequence: TGTGCCAGCAGCCAATCGGGACTAGCGGGGCGGACGCAGTATTTT. The chain recombines TRBV3-1 with TRBJ2-3; 13 bases map to TRBD2. Unmatched junction bases numbered 5, after V lost 2 bases and J lost 9 bases. The CDR3 has 15 residues. The germline V gene encodes CDR1 LGHDT and CDR2 YNNKEL (reference sequence).

This clonotype was recorded only once. The V and J genes are TRBV20-1 and TRBJ2-3; TRBD2 matches at 7 bases. The CDR3 consists of 11 residues. Germline trimming cut 6 bases from V and 10 bases from J; bases unmatched to any gene: 7. Looked up from germline, CDR1 is DFQATT and CDR2 is SNEGSKA (reference sequence). The CDR3 sequence is CSATPAGAQYF. CDR3 DNA: TGCAGTGCAACCCCCGCGGGGGCGCAGTATTTT.

The rearrangement uses TRBV30 and TRBJ1-6, with D possibly TRBD1 on 6 matching bases. There are 17 residues in the CDR3. Trimming took 4 bases from V and 8 from J, leaving 24 bases between them. Per the germline V gene, CDR1 is GTSNPN and CDR2 is SVGIG (reference sequence). CDR3 DNA: TGTGCCTGGAAACTACAGCGAGGAAGGAGGGGGGATTCACCCCTCCACTTT. Its translation: CAWKLQRGRRGDSPLHF. The complete variable domain, with remaining parts taken from reference TRBV30 and TRBJ1-6, reads SQTIHQWPATLVQPVGSPLSLECTVEGTSNPNLYWYRQAAGRGLQLLFYSVGIGQISSEVPQNLSASRPQDRQFILSSKKLLLSDSGFYLCAWKLQRGRRGDSPLHFGNGTRLTVT.